This T cell receptor (beta chain) derives from a study of blood T cell repertoires in COVID-19 (dated by TCRdb to the early 2020s). Background for the entire study: Samples covering the acute and convalescent phases of COVID-19 were provided by collaborators in the United States, Italy and Spain. The prospective study material was composed of cDNA or gDNA derived from T cells, B-cell-depleted T cells, or PBMCs. The dataset comprised deeply sampled blood TCRbeta repertoires from subjects exposed to, actively infected with, or recovered from COVID-19. The repertoires were made available in a free public database intended to serve as a resource for research on the immune response to SARS-CoV-2. Samples were obtained from the ongoing ImmuneRACE study (first 160 participants) and from roughly 1,300 subjects provided by 6 global collaborators. A de-identified subject ID, COVID-19 status, age in years and sex were almost always included in the sample metadata. Where available, HLA class I and class II types were taken from metadata supplied by the sample provider and were not determined by assay-based typing. The study at large found these results: Clinical and demographic metadata were provided uncurated, with the amount varying by source and participant.

Participants in the prospective study were aged about 18 to 95 years, lived in 24 United States geographic areas, and enrolled through a virtual design. To assign participants to cohorts, the prospective study relied on clinical history that participants themselves reported in a screening survey and a study questionnaire. Recovered participants in ImmuneRACE Cohort 3 were defined as having two consecutive negative NP/OP PCR tests, clearance from a healthcare professional, or resolution of symptoms. Each participant in the prospective study had whole blood, serum and a nasopharyngeal or oropharyngeal swab collected by mobile phlebotomists. Over an approximately 2-month period, participants in the prospective study had the option of providing additional blood draws and questionnaires. Before DNA extraction, blood samples from the prospective study were shipped at room temperature or frozen. V is clipped by 10 bases and J by 5 bases, and the sequence between their germline boundaries is 5 bases long. Reading from cysteine to phenylalanine, the CDR3 counts 9 amino acids. Kept here is only the CDR3 DNA, which spans 27 bases and is read in frame from base 1. From a lookup of the germline V gene, CDR1 and CDR2 are SGHVS and FQNEAQ.

TCRbeta CDR3 regions were amplified from genomic DNA by means of the immunoSEQ Assay, a bias-controlled multiplex PCR. The original pipeline was this. The number of nucleated cells in each sample was estimated from the amplification of reference gene primers within the assay. Sequence reads were collapsed and filtered to measure the absolute abundance of every unique TCRbeta CDR3 rearrangement. For each sample, productive Simpson clonality was calculated as the square root of Simpson's diversity index across productive rearrangements. TCRdb's version of the immuneACCESS table is confined to in-frame rearrangements and falls short of the full clone set. An unresolved V gene accounts for under half of the shortfall where checked; the remainder is of unknown origin. V and J calls and clone size are those listed in that table; D and trimming were worked out from the DNA. The table for this sample lists about 130,000 clones; about 79% of them were counted only once. Just over 9% of the sample is in the top ten clones.

On this clone: There is no known antigen for this receptor. Per-base quality was not reported, and no clone a single base away is much larger than it.

What was sequenced was PBMCs or T cells enriched from blood (not recorded which). The rearrangement combines TRBV7-8 with TRBJ2-5, with the D gene not confidently named. The receptor was derived from a man aged 50-59 years who had recovered from COVID-19. The base sequence is TGTGCCACCTCGGAGACCCAGTACTTC. The translation is CATSETQYF.